What follows is one T cell receptor beta chain and its context. The V and J ends lost 1 base and 10 bases, in that order; junction bases with no gene match: 4. Germline V gene sequence: CDR1 SGHRS, CDR2 YFSETQ. There are 12 residues in the CDR3. The Seattle patients joined while their infection was active and were tracked longitudinally afterward. The authors' processing: Nucleated cell number was recorded as an estimate derived from reference gene primer amplification. The repertoire was sequenced with immunoSEQ multiplex PCR; TCRdb's copy has only in-frame clones and lacks some. V and J calls and clone size are copied from that table; D and trimming were computed from the DNA. The table shows hundreds of thousands of clones, with 86% occurring only once. These data are taken from a study of blood T cell repertoires in COVID-19. Whole-study context: COVID-19 samples from acute and convalescent phases originated in the United States, Italy and Spain. From T cells, B-cell-depleted T cells, or PBMCs came the material, which was cDNA or gDNA.

V gene TRBV5-1 combines with J gene TRBJ1-2; 7 nucleotides agree with TRBD1. The sequence was collected from a woman of 80 years or more with COVID-19, enrolled during active disease. Sample: peripheral blood. The CDR3 region has the DNA TGCGCCAGCAGCTTGCAGGGGGACGTCTACACCTTC. It codes for CASSLQGDVYTF.